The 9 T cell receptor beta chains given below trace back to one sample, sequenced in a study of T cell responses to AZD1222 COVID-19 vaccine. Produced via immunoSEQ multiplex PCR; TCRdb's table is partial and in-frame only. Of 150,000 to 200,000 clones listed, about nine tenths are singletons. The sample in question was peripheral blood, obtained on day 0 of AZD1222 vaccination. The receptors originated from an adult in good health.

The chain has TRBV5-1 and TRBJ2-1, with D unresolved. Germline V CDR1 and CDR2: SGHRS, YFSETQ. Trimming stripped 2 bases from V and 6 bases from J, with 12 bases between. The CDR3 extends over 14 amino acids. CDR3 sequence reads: CASSFQEVVNEQFF. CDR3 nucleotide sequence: TGCGCCAGCAGCTTTCAGGAAGTAGTCAATGAGCAGTTCTTC. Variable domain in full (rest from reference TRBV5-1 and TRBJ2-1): KAGVTQTPRYLIKTRGQQVTLSCSPISGHRSVSWYQQTPGQGLQFLFEYFSETQRNKGNFPGRFSGRQFSNSRSEMNVSTLELGDSALYLCASSFQEVVNEQFFGPGTRLTVL.

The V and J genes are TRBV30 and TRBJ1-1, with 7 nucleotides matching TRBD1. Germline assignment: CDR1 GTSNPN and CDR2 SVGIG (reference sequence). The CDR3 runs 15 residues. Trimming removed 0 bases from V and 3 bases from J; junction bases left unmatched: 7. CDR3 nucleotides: TGTGCCTGGAGTGTACGTGGAGGGGGCCACACTGAAGCTTTCTTT. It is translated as CAWSVRGGGHTEAFF.

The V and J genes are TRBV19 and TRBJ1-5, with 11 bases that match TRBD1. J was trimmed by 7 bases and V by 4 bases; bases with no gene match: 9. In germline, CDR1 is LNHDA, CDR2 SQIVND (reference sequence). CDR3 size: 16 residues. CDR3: CASSNRDRGSLQPQHF. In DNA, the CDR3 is TGTGCCAGTAGTAACCGGGACAGGGGGTCGTTACAGCCCCAGCATTTT.

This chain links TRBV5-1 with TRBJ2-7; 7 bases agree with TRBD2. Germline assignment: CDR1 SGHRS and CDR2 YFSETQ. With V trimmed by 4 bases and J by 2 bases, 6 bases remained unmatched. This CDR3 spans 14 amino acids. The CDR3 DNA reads TGCGCCAGCAGCAAAGGACTAGGGGCCTACGAGCAGTACTTC. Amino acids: CASSKGLGAYEQYF. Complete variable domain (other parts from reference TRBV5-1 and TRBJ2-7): KAGVTQTPRYLIKTRGQQVTLSCSPISGHRSVSWYQQTPGQGLQFLFEYFSETQRNKGNFPGRFSGRQFSNSRSEMNVSTLELGDSALYLCASSKGLGAYEQYFGPGTRLTVT.

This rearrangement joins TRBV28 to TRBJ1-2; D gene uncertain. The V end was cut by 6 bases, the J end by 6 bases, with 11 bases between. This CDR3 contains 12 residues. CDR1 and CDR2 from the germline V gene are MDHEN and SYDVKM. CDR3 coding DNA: TGTGCCAGCAGCCTGAGTTTCGATGGCTACACCTTC. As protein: CASSLSFDGYTF.

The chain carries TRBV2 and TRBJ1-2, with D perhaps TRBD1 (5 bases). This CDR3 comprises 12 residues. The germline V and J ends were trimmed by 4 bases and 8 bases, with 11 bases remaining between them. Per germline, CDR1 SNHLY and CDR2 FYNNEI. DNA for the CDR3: TGTGCCAGCAGTGGGCGACAGAGGGGCTACACCTTC. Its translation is CASSGRQRGYTF.

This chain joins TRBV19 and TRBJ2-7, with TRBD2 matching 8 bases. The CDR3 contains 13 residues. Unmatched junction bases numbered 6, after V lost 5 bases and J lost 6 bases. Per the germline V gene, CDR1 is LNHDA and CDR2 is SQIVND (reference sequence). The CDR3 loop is CASSVGLVGEQYF. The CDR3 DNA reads TGTGCCAGTAGTGTGGGACTAGTAGGCGAGCAGTACTTC.

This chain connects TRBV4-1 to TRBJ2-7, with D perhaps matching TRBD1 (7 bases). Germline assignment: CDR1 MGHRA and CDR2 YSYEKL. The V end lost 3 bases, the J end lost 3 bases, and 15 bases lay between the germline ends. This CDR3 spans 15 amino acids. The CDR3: CASSQTAGQIYEQYF. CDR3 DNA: TGCGCCAGCAGCCAGACCGCGGGACAGATCTACGAGCAGTACTTC.

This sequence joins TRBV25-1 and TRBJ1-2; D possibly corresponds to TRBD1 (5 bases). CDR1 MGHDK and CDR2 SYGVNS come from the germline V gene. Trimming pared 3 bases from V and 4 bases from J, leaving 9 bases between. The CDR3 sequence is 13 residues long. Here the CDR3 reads CASSDYRRYGYTF. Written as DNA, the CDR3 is TGTGCCAGCAGTGACTACAGGCGCTATGGCTACACCTTC.